The clone carrying this T cell receptor beta chain was counted only a few times. In the authors' workflow: Amplified reference gene primers provided the basis for estimating nucleated cell counts. This table comes from immunoSEQ multiplex PCR, and its TCRdb copy is limited to in-frame clones, with some not included. Clone size and V and J calls were adopted from that table, with D and trimming inferred from the DNA. The table records approximately 250,000 clones, about nine tenths of them present only once. Germline CDR1 SGHTA, CDR2 FQGNSA. CDR3 length equals 13 residues. V shed 5 bases and J 6 bases; nucleotides not matched to a gene: 3. The entry originates in a study of blood T cell repertoires in COVID-19. Study context: Donors in the United States, Italy and Spain gave samples during acute or convalescent COVID-19. PBMCs, B-cell-depleted T cells, or T cells provided the cDNA or gDNA that made up the material.

The sequencing sample was made of peripheral blood. This rearrangement joins TRBV7-2 to TRBJ1-5; 8 nucleotides align to TRBD1. This receptor was taken from a man aged 30 to 39 who had recovered from COVID-19. Written as DNA, the CDR3 is TGTGCCAGCAGCGACAGGGGTTCTCAGCCCCAGCATTTT. It translates to CASSDRGSQPQHF. Together with reference TRBV7-2 and TRBJ1-5, the CDR3 gives the full variable domain: GAGVSQSPSNKVTEKGKDVELRCDPISGHTALYWYRQSLGQGLEFLIYFQGNSAPDKSGLPSDRFSAERTGGSVSTLTIQRTQQEDSAVYLCASSDRGSQPQHFGDGTRLSIL.